A selection of T cell receptor beta chains follows, all from one sample in a study of blood T cell dynamics during melanoma immunotherapy. Data came from immunoSEQ multiplex PCR; TCRdb stores just in-frame clones and leaves some out. The data show about 8,500 clones, 70% to 85% seen once. The input for sequencing was blood, taken from a patient treated with checkpoint blockade. The receptors were sampled from a human donor with melanoma. Each CDR3 is given with its conserved first and last residue. The order of the fields is J gene, D gene, V gene, clone size, CDR3 DNA, CDR3 protein. The D gene is left open where the match is weak. The size entry is marked missing in some rows and otherwise reads once, few, many or a size class.

TRBJ2-3	TRBD1	TRBV5-6	once	TGTGCCAGCAGCGGAGGGACAGGGGGCCGCACAGATACGCAGTATTTT	CASSGGTGGRTDTQYF
TRBJ1-3	.	TRBV14	few	TGTGCCAGCAGCCAAGATAGGACAGCATACGGAAACACCATATATTTT	CASSQDRTAYGNTIYF
TRBJ1-5	TRBD1	TRBV10-3	.	TGTGCCATCCGGGGGGACAGTAGCAATCAGCCCCAGCATTTT	CAIRGDSSNQPQHF
TRBJ1-1	TRBD1	TRBV5-4	few	TGTGCCAGCAGGCCACAGGGGGGGAACACTGAAGCTTTCTTT	CASRPQGGNTEAFF
TRBJ1-2	TRBD1	TRBV5-6	.	TGTGCCAGCAGCTCGATAGGGGGCTTCTATGGCTACACCTTC	CASSSIGGFYGYTF
TRBJ1-6	.	TRBV5-4	.	TGTGCCAGCAGCTGGGGCCGGGACCAAAGGGTAAATTCACCCCTCCACTTT	CASSWGRDQRVNSPLHF
TRBJ2-7	.	TRBV2	.	TGTGCCAGCAGTCCAGACAGGTTCAACGAGCAGTACTTC	CASSPDRFNEQYF
TRBJ1-4	TRBD1	TRBV18	.	TGTGCCAGCTCGCAGACAGGGAGTAATGAAAAACTGTTTTTT	CASSQTGSNEKLFF
TRBJ1-2	.	TRBV7-2	.	TGTGCCAGCAGCCAAGAAAACTATGGCTACACCTTC	CASSQENYGYTF
TRBJ2-7	TRBD1	TRBV19	.	TGTGCCAGTAGTAAGAGCCGGGACAGCTACGAGCAGTACTTC	CASSKSRDSYEQYF
TRBJ2-5	.	TRBV15	.	TGTGCCACCAAAGCCAAACAGGGAGTCGGAGAGACCCAGTACTTC	CATKAKQGVGETQYF
TRBJ2-7	TRBD1	TRBV5-6	.	TGTGCCAGCAGCTTACCCGACAGGGACCCGATCTACGAGCAGTACTTC	CASSLPDRDPIYEQYF
TRBJ1-5	.	TRBV10-3	once	TGTGCCATCGGGGATAAGGGGGGCAGCAATCAGCCCCAGCATTTT	CAIGDKGGSNQPQHF
TRBJ2-1	TRBD2	TRBV11-2	.	TGTGCCAGCTCCCTTAGCGGGGGGGCCTACAATGAGCAGTTCTTC	CASSLSGGAYNEQFF
TRBJ2-1	.	TRBV7-2	.	TGTGCCAGCAGCTTAGATGGGGGAAGCTCCTACAATGAGCAGTTCTTC	CASSLDGGSSYNEQFF
TRBJ2-5	.	TRBV18	.	TGTGCCAGCTCACTACAGGGTTTCCAAGAGACCCAGTACTTC	CASSLQGFQETQYF
TRBJ2-1	.	TRBV9	.	TGTGCCAGCAGCGACCGCCAGGAGCAGTTCTTC	CASSDRQEQFF
TRBJ2-1	.	TRBV6-1	.	TGTGCCAGCAGTGCCACACTCTACAATGAGCAGTTCTTC	CASSATLYNEQFF
TRBJ2-3	.	TRBV7-2	once	TGTGCCAGCAGCCGGACCTCAGATACGCAGTATTTT	CASSRTSDTQYF
TRBJ2-3	TRBD1	TRBV6-4	few	TGTGCCAGCAGTGAGGCCGGGACAGGGGGTTCAGATACGCAGTATTTT	CASSEAGTGGSDTQYF
TRBJ2-7	.	TRBV5-3	.	TGTGCCAGAATCCGTCGGTACTTC	CARIRRYF
TRBJ2-7	TRBD1	TRBV18	.	TGTGCCAGCTCACCACCAGGGGGCCAAAACTACGAGCAGTACTTC	CASSPPGGQNYEQYF
TRBJ2-7	TRBD1	TRBV5-4	.	TGTGCCAGCAGGGGACCGGGACAGGGGATCTCCTACGAGCAGTACTTC	CASRGPGQGISYEQYF
TRBJ1-2	.	TRBV14	.	TGTGCCAGCAGCCAAGGGGAAGGCAGGGGTGGCTACACCTTC	CASSQGEGRGGYTF
TRBJ2-2	TRBD1	TRBV7-8	.	TGTGCCAGCAGCCACCAGGGGGAAGGCGGGGAGCTGTTTTTT	CASSHQGEGGELFF
TRBJ1-1	.	TRBV28	.	TGTGCCAGCAGTTTACTTATGAACACTGAAGCTTTCTTT	CASSLLMNTEAFF
TRBJ2-2	TRBD1	TRBV30	.	TGTGCCTGGAGAGGGGGCGCCGGGACCGGGGAGCTGTTTTTT	CAWRGGAGTGELFF
TRBJ2-2	TRBD1	TRBV5-1	few	TGCGCCAGCAGCTTAGACAGGGTAATCGCCGGGGAGCTGTTTTTT	CASSLDRVIAGELFF
TRBJ2-1	.	TRBV28	once	TGTGCCAGCAGTCCGGACCTGAACAATGAGCAGTTCTTC	CASSPDLNNEQFF
TRBJ2-1	.	TRBV5-1	.	TGCGCCAGCAGCTCGAGGACAGCAATCAATGAGCAGTTCTTC	CASSSRTAINEQFF
TRBJ1-4	.	TRBV5-5	.	TGTGCCAGCAGCTTGGTGGGGAGGGACGGCGAAAAACTGTTTTTT	CASSLVGRDGEKLFF
TRBJ2-5	.	TRBV2	.	TGTGCCAGCAGTGGCACAGGCACACGCGAGACCCAGTACTTC	CASSGTGTRETQYF
TRBJ1-1	.	TRBV6-5	.	TGTGCCAGCAGCCGGGACTACAACACTGAAGCTTTCTTT	CASSRDYNTEAFF
TRBJ2-7	TRBD1	TRBV5-1	.	TGCGCCAGTGGGTCCGGGACAGGGTCCCTCGAGCAGTACTTC	CASGSGTGSLEQYF
TRBJ2-4	TRBD1	TRBV6-5	.	TGTGCCAGCAGTTACTCAACCAGGGGGAGAAACATTCAGTACTTC	CASSYSTRGRNIQYF
TRBJ1-4	.	TRBV2	.	TGTGCCAGCAGCCGGCGCTTTGTCACTAATGAAAAACTGTTTTTT	CASSRRFVTNEKLFF
TRBJ2-5	.	TRBV6-5	.	TGTGCCAGCAGACGAGCGGATTTGGGAGAGACCCAGTACTTC	CASRRADLGETQYF
TRBJ2-7	.	TRBV7-8	.	TGTGCCAGCAGCCACTCCAACTACGAGCAGTACTTC	CASSHSNYEQYF
TRBJ1-2	TRBD1	TRBV6-5	.	TGTGCCAGCAGTCGAGACAGGGGCGGCTACACCTTC	CASSRDRGGYTF
TRBJ2-2	TRBD1	TRBV5-1	.	TGCGCCAGCAGCTTAGGACAGGGGGCTATCGGGGAGCTGTTTTTT	CASSLGQGAIGELFF
TRBJ2-7	.	TRBV6-1	.	TGTGCCAGCAGTGAAGAGTCCGGGGGCCCCTACGAGCAGTACTTC	CASSEESGGPYEQYF
TRBJ2-7	TRBD1	TRBV5-1	.	TGCGCCAGCAGCGAGACAGGGGGTAGTGGGGAGCAGTACTTC	CASSETGGSGEQYF
TRBJ1-4	TRBD1	TRBV4-1	.	TGCGCCAGCAGCCGGCCAGGGACAGGGGTTTTGGTTGAAAAACTGTTTTTT	CASSRPGTGVLVEKLFF
TRBJ2-1	TRBD2	TRBV2	.	TGTGCCAGCAGGGGGAGTAGCGGGGGTCTTGAGCAGTTCTTC	CASRGSSGGLEQFF
TRBJ2-5	.	TRBV5-6	.	TGTGCCAGCAGCTTGGTTTCGCGAGGGTACCAAGAGACCCAGTACTTC	CASSLVSRGYQETQYF